This T cell receptor beta chain was profiled in a study of cytomegalovirus exposure and HLA in healthy donors. The study's findings and limits: According to a subsequent analysis, TCR clusters from the first cohort were inclined to appear together in the 110 or so validation repertoires.

Regarding this clone: Its antigen is unidentified.

Germline lookup yields CDR1 MNHEY and CDR2 SMNVEV (reference sequence). V lost 6 bases, J lost 1 base, and 8 bases lay in between. The CDR3 totals 13 residues. Data came from immunoSEQ multiplex PCR; TCRdb stores just in-frame clones and leaves some out. In the table there are over 150,000 clones, 80% to 90% of which are singletons. The chain employs TRBV27 and TRBJ2-3; D unresolved. This TCR derives from a man aged 18 to 35 in good health and CMV-seropositive. Specimen: PBMCs. The CDR3 sequence: CASSPLRTDTQYF. CDR3 coding DNA: TGTGCCAGCAGCCCCCTTCGCACAGATACGCAGTATTTT.